This T cell receptor (beta chain) was recorded in a study of blood T cell repertoires in COVID-19. Between the trimmed V and J ends, which lost 6 bases and 3 bases, there was a span of 13 bases. This CDR3 has 13 amino acids. The V gene's germline CDR1 is SGHDT and CDR2 YYEEEE. Per the study methods: Reference gene primer amplification yielded estimated nucleated cell counts. Produced via immunoSEQ multiplex PCR; TCRdb's table is partial and in-frame only. The DNA gave D and trimming, while V, J and clone size come from that table. This sample has around 260,000 clones, with around four fifths found just once.

This chain connects TRBV5-6 to TRBJ2-7; no clear D gene. Sequenced material: peripheral blood. The receptor comes from a man in his 60s who had recovered from COVID-19. The CDR3 DNA is TGTGCCAGCACCCTCTATCCCAACTACGAGCAGTACTTC. Its protein product is CASTLYPNYEQYF.